One sample yielded the 29 T cell receptor beta chains listed below, sequenced in a study of post-analysis software for immune sequencing data. Antigen specificity for these receptors is unknown. Study observations and caveats: Five or six TRBV segments, TRBV5-6, TRBV5-1 and TRBV20-1 among them, were found more frequent in patients than controls.

TCR beta cDNA libraries included unique molecular identifiers. TCRdb passed the PCR reads through MiXCR, listing each CDR3 protein once. Among 600,000 to 700,000 distinct CDR3 sequences, roughly three fifths were seen once, and the ten largest hold over 9%. Sequencing was carried out using blood. The source is a girl aged 2 to 10 with multiple sclerosis.

This clonotype was recorded a few times. This chain joins TRBV7-2 and TRBJ2-3; TRBD2 agrees at 14 bases. Germline trimming cut 0 bases from V and 8 bases from J; bases unmatched to any gene: 16. This CDR3 has 20 residues. Germline V CDR1 and CDR2: SGHTA, FQGNSA. The CDR3, as DNA: TGTGCCAGCAGCTTAGCGACTAGCGGGGGGGCCGTTCCCCAAGGGGGTACGCAGTATTTT. Translating gives CASSLATSGGAVPQGGTQYF.

The DNA of the CDR3 is TGTGCCAGCAGCCAAGGGACAGAAACTGGTGAGCAGTTCTTC. Translated: CASSQGTETGEQFF. This chain links TRBV4-2 with TRBJ2-1; a weak D match, TRBD1 (6 bases). This CDR3 is 14 amino acids long. Germline V gene data show CDR1 as LGHNA and CDR2 as YNFKEQ. V was clipped by 1 base and J by 9 bases, with 13 bases between them.

The V gene is TRBV29-1, the J gene TRBJ1-2; 11 nucleotides line up with TRBD1. The germline gives CDR1 SQVTM, CDR2 ANQGSEA. The CDR3 totals 15 residues. V shed 6 bases and J 4 bases; nucleotides not matched to a gene: 10. Here the CDR3 DNA reads TGCAGCGTCGGAACCGGGACAGGGGGTTTCTATGGCTACACCTTC. This codes for CSVGTGTGGFYGYTF.

This clonotype was counted only a few times. V gene TRBV5-1 combines with J gene TRBJ1-6; D perhaps matches TRBD1 (5 bases). The germline CDR1 and CDR2 sequences are SGHRS and YFSETQ. Trimming cost V 0 bases and J 7 bases, with 11 bases left between them. CDR3 length: 15 residues. CDR3 protein: CASSLDAGTNSPLHF. DNA of the CDR3: TGCGCCAGCAGCTTGGATGCAGGGACCAATTCACCCCTCCACTTT. Looking up the rest from reference TRBV5-1 and TRBJ1-6 gives the full variable domain: KAGVTQTPRYLIKTRGQQVTLSCSPISGHRSVSWYQQTPGQGLQFLFEYFSETQRNKGNFPGRFSGRQFSNSRSEMNVSTLELGDSALYLCASSLDAGTNSPLHFGNGTRLTVT.

DNA of the CDR3: TGTGCCAGCAGTTACTCATTCGGGGCAGGGGGCTTTAACACTGAAGCTTTCTTT. Residues: CASSYSFGAGGFNTEAFF. The rearrangement uses TRBV6-2 or TRBV6-3 and TRBJ1-1; 8 positions match TRBD1. CDR1 MNHEY and CDR2 SVGEGT come from the germline V gene. This CDR3 has 18 residues. The ends lost 0 bases at V and 2 bases at J; junction bases unmatched: 11.

The V call is TRBV29-1, the J call TRBJ2-3; D is ambiguous. The CDR3 loop spans 15 amino acids. Trimming left V 5 bases short and J 2 bases short, with 17 bases between. The germline gives CDR1 SQVTM, CDR2 ANQGSEA. CDR3 loop: CSVKGDTTSTDTQYF. Written as DNA, the CDR3 is TGCAGCGTTAAAGGCGACACGACCTCCACAGATACGCAGTATTTT.

The V gene is TRBV29-1, the J gene TRBJ2-1; TRBD1 aligns across 10 bases. Trimming removed 4 bases from V and 4 bases from J; junction bases left unmatched: 1. From germline, CDR1 is SQVTM and CDR2 ANQGSEA. The CDR3 has 13 amino acids. In DNA form, the CDR3 reads TGCAGCGTTGGACAGGGGGCGTACAATGAGCAGTTCTTC. The encoded protein is CSVGQGAYNEQFF.

The chain couples TRBV4-2 to TRBJ2-7, with D perhaps matching TRBD1 (7 bases). The J call could be wrong; TRBJ2-5 is a better fit for the DNA end. Germline V gene lookup returns CDR1 LGHNA and CDR2 YNFKEQ. The CDR3 runs 16 residues. The CDR3, as DNA: TGTGCCAGCAGCCAAGGAGGAGGAGGGGGCGAGGAGACCCAGTACTTC. Amino acids: CASSQGGGGGEETQYF.

The chain is built from TRBV20-1 and TRBJ2-3; maybe TRBD2 (6 bases). The CDR3 consists of 15 residues. From germline, CDR1 is DFQATT and CDR2 SNEGSKA (reference sequence). V shed 3 bases and J shed 6 bases, with 19 bases lying between them. The CDR3 nucleotides read TGCAGTGCTAGTGTCACGGCGGGGAGCGGGGATACGCAGTATTTT. Residues: CSASVTAGSGDTQYF.

V gene TRBV2 combines with J gene TRBJ2-1, with D tentatively TRBD2 (7 bases). This CDR3 spans 15 amino acids. The V gene's germline CDR1 is SNHLY and CDR2 FYNNEI. With 4 bases removed from V and 10 bases from J, the gap between germline ends came to 20 bases. CDR3 loop: CASSGGAGAPWEQFF. CDR3 coding DNA: TGTGCCAGCAGTGGGGGTGCGGGGGCCCCTTGGGAGCAGTTCTTC.

The V call is TRBV27, the J call TRBJ2-1; D remains ambiguous. Germline V CDR1 and CDR2: MNHEY, SMNVEV (reference sequence). This CDR3 contains 13 residues. Deletions cut 7 bases from V and 5 bases from J, with 12 bases between. The CDR3 region is CASTTSVNNEQFF. The CDR3 DNA reads as TGTGCCAGCACCACGTCCGTAAACAATGAGCAGTTCTTC.

Notes on this clonotype: Possible read error: a much larger clone is one base away. The rearrangement joins TRBV20-1 to TRBJ2-3; 10 bases fit TRBD2. Germline V lookup: CDR1 DFQATT, CDR2 SNEGSKA (reference sequence). This CDR3 comprises 15 residues. The CDR3 sequence is CSATTSGVSTDAQYF. As DNA, the CDR3 is TGCAGTGCTACAACTAGCGGGGTTAGCACAGATGCGCAGTATTTT.

V is TRBV9 and J is TRBJ2-4; TRBD2 aligns across 13 bases. Per the germline V gene, CDR1 is SGDLS and CDR2 is YYNGEE. The CDR3 consists of 20 residues. V was clipped by 6 bases and J by 13 bases; unmatched bases: 28. Here the CDR3 DNA reads TGTGCCAGCACCGACTCGACAAAGGCCGGACTAGCGGGAGTTGACAATGAGCAGTACTTC. It specifies CASTDSTKAGLAGVDNEQYF.

This clonotype was seen a handful of times. For the CDR3, the DNA is TGTGCCAGCAGTGAAGCGATGGACACCGGGGAGCTGTTTTTT. It codes for CASSEAMDTGELFF. The rearrangement joins TRBV6-1 to TRBJ2-2; D gene uncertain. From germline, CDR1 is MNHNS and CDR2 SASEGT. V shed 0 bases and J shed 3 bases, with 5 bases lying between them. The CDR3 contains 14 residues.

CDR3 coding DNA: TGTGCCAGTAGTGTCGCCCTTGGGAATATGAACACTGAAGCTTTCTTT. The encoded protein is CASSVALGNMNTEAFF. This sequence joins TRBV6-6 and TRBJ1-1; no firm D call. In germline, CDR1 is MNHNY, CDR2 SVGAGI (reference sequence). The CDR3 extends over 16 amino acids. V dropped 9 bases and J dropped 0 bases, with 20 bases sitting between them.

The rearrangement links TRBV20-1 to TRBJ1-2, with D possibly TRBD1 on 5 matching bases. The CDR3 has 13 residues. Trimming left V 2 bases short and J 5 bases short, with 12 bases between. Looked up from germline, CDR1 is DFQATT and CDR2 is SNEGSKA (reference sequence). This chain's CDR3 is CSARLGRVYGYTF. The CDR3, as DNA: TGCAGTGCTAGATTAGGCAGGGTGTATGGCTACACCTTC.

This chain joins TRBV7-3 and TRBJ2-3; tentatively, D is TRBD2 (7 bases). This CDR3 contains 16 residues. Germline V gene data show CDR1 as SGHTA and CDR2 as FQGTGA. V shed 0 bases and J shed 3 bases, with 13 bases lying between them. Written as DNA, the CDR3 is TGTGCCAGCAGCTTAACGGGGGGGGCGCTAACAGATACGCAGTATTTT. It yields the protein CASSLTGGALTDTQYF.

The chain couples TRBV11-2 to TRBJ2-7; 11 nucleotides match TRBD2. Trimming cost V 2 bases and J 3 bases; bases outside gene matches: 9. Per germline, CDR1 SGHAT and CDR2 FQNNGV. This CDR3 is built from 17 residues. The CDR3 DNA reads TGTGCCAGCAGCTTATTACTCACCGGGACTAGCGGCTACGAGCAGTACTTC. Its translation is CASSLLLTGTSGYEQYF.

The CDR3 DNA sequence: TGTGCCAGCAGCCTAGGCCCGGGACAGGGCGCAGATACGCAGTATTTT. This encodes CASSLGPGQGADTQYF. The V and J genes are TRBV5-6 and TRBJ2-3; 9 nucleotides agree with TRBD1. With V trimmed by 4 bases and J by 4 bases, 10 bases remained unmatched. CDR1 and CDR2 from the germline V gene are SGHDT and YYEEEE. This CDR3 spans 16 amino acids.

V gene TRBV3-1 combines with J gene TRBJ2-7; perhaps TRBD2 as D (5 bases). Germline V gives CDR1 LGHDT, CDR2 YNNKEL (reference sequence). Trimming took 1 base from V and 6 from J, leaving 10 bases between them. This CDR3 region has 13 residues. CDR3 bases: TGTGCCAGCAGCCAAGGGACGGGGAGCGAGCAGTACTTC. Its translation: CASSQGTGSEQYF.

V is TRBV20-1 and J is TRBJ2-7; D is ambiguous. Per the germline V gene, CDR1 is DFQATT and CDR2 is SNEGSKA (reference sequence). The ends were cut back, 1 base at V and 2 bases at J, with 15 bases in the middle. The CDR3 sequence is 15 residues long. In nucleotides, the CDR3 is TGCAGTGCTAGAGGAAGGTCGGAGAATCCCTACGAGCAGTACTTC. This translates into CSARGRSENPYEQYF.

This clonotype was counted once. The chain has TRBV20-1 and TRBJ2-7; D might be TRBD1 (6 bases). Deletions cut 3 bases from V and 3 bases from J, with 15 bases between. Germline V gene lookup returns CDR1 DFQATT and CDR2 SNEGSKA (reference sequence). This CDR3 is 14 amino acids long. CDR3: CSARVRGRGYEQYF. The CDR3 DNA follows: TGCAGTGCTAGGGTCAGGGGAAGAGGCTACGAGCAGTACTTC.

This clonotype was detected only a few times. V gene TRBV9 combines with J gene TRBJ2-3; 9 bases agree with TRBD2. Germline loops: CDR1 SGDLS, CDR2 YYNGEE. The ends lost 4 bases at V and 0 bases at J; junction bases unmatched: 9. CDR3 size: 17 residues. Written as DNA, the CDR3 is TGTGCCAGCAGCCCCGGGCTAGCGGGGCCTAGCACAGATACGCAGTATTTT. This codes for CASSPGLAGPSTDTQYF.

The rearrangement uses TRBV29-1 and TRBJ2-7; D not resolved. Trimming left V 5 bases short and J 0 bases short, with 11 bases between. The CDR3 extends over 13 amino acids. Germline V lookup: CDR1 SQVTM, CDR2 ANQGSEA. DNA of the CDR3: TGCAGCGTTCCTGCGGATAGCTCCTACGAGCAGTACTTC. Protein product: CSVPADSSYEQYF.

This sequence joins TRBV15 and TRBJ2-7; 9 nucleotides line up with TRBD2. This CDR3 has 17 residues. The germline CDR1 and CDR2 sequences are LNHNV and YYDKDF (reference sequence). With 0 bases clipped from V and 3 bases from J, the junction kept 9 bases outside the gene matches. This CDR3 is CATSRDPKRGVCYEQYF. CDR3 coding DNA: TGTGCCACCAGCAGAGATCCGAAGCGGGGGGTCTGCTACGAGCAGTACTTC.

In DNA form, the CDR3 reads TGTGCCAGCAGCTTACCCAGCGGGGGGGCCGGGCAAGAGACCCAGTACTTC. Its translation: CASSLPSGGAGQETQYF. The gene calls are TRBV5-4 and TRBJ2-5; 10 bases match TRBD2. V lost 2 bases to trimming and J lost 2 bases; unmatched junction nucleotides: 9. The CDR3 consists of 17 residues. CDR1 and CDR2 from the germline V gene are SGHNT and YYREEE (reference sequence).

V is TRBV7-8 and J is TRBJ2-3; D is possibly TRBD1 (6 bases). With 5 bases removed from V and 2 bases from J, the gap between germline ends came to 14 bases. This CDR3 has 15 residues. The germline gives CDR1 SGHVS, CDR2 FQNEAQ. The CDR3 DNA reads as TGTGCCAGCAGCCCCCACAGGGTCAACACAGATACGCAGTATTTT. It is translated as CASSPHRVNTDTQYF.

The sample holds a few counts of this clonotype. V and J are TRBV9 and TRBJ2-1; D is unresolved. Trimming took 0 bases from V and 10 from J, leaving 5 bases between them. Per germline, CDR1 SGDLS and CDR2 YYNGEE. The CDR3 is 11 residues long. CDR3 region: CASSVVGEQFF. CDR3 nucleotides: TGTGCCAGCAGCGTAGTAGGGGAGCAGTTCTTC. Complete variable domain (other parts from reference TRBV9 and TRBJ2-1): DSGVTQTPKHLITATGQRVTLRCSPRSGDLSVYWYQQSLDQGLQFLIQYYNGEERAKGNILERFSAQQFPDLHSELNLSSLELGDSALYFCASSVVGEQFFGPGTRLTVL.

Only a few counts were recorded for this clonotype. This sequence joins TRBV11-2 and TRBJ2-1, with TRBD1 identical over 11 bases. Germline trimming cut 8 bases from V and 8 bases from J; bases unmatched to any gene: 8. The germline V gene encodes CDR1 SGHAT and CDR2 FQNNGV. The CDR3 consists of 14 residues. The CDR3 DNA follows: TGTGCCAGCGGACCAGGACAGGGGGCCTATGAGCAGTTCTTC. This codes for CASGPGQGAYEQFF.